This entry features one T cell receptor (beta chain) sequence. Its antigen is not known. V was cut by 6 bases and J by 5 bases, with 10 bases left in between. CDR3 size: 13 residues. Germline CDR1 and CDR2: SGHAT and FQNNGV. This record comes from a study of Ad26.COV2.S vaccination and SARS-CoV-2 variants. Study in general: A participant enrolled in the COV1001 Ad26.COV2.S trial arm provided the sample. Whole-study results and caveats: The study found similar non-spike TCR breadth in vaccine and placebo recipients.

Treatment in this sample: 15 to 20 received Ad26.COV2.S at low or high dose, single or two shots; about 5 received placebo; per-sample allocation not given. After the first vaccine or placebo injection, samples were drawn on day 63. Clones were sequenced by immunoSEQ multiplex PCR, and TCRdb holds only the in-frame ones, with some missing. The sample includes over 450,000 clones, around 89% seen only once; the top ten take under 2%. Sequencing was performed on peripheral blood, taken in a trial of Ad26.COV2.S vaccine versus placebo. The rearrangement links TRBV11-2 to TRBJ1-4; unclear D gene. The receptor comes from a person aged 18-65 years who received the Ad26.COV2.S COVID-19 vaccine or a placebo. CDR3 protein: CASSQLTNEKLFF. The CDR3 region has the DNA TGTGCCAGCAGTCAGCTGACCAATGAAAAACTGTTTTTT.